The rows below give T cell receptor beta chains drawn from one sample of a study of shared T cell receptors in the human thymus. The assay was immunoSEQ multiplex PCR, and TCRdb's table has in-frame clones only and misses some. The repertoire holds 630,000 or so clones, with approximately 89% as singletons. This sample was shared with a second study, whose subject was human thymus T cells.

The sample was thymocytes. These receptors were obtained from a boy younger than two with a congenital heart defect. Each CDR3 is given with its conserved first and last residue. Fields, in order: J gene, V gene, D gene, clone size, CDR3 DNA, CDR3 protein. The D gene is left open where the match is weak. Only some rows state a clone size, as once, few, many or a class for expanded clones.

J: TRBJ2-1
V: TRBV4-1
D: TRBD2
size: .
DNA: TGCGCCAGCAGCCAAGACCTGGGGACTAGCGGGAGGGTTGAGCAGTTCTTC
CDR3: CASSQDLGTSGRVEQFF

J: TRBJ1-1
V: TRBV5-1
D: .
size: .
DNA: TGCGCCAGCAGCATACAAAGGGGGAACACTGAAGCTTTCTTT
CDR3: CASSIQRGNTEAFF

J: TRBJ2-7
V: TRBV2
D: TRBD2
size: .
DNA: TGTGCCAGCACACCGGGGGCTAGCGGGACTTACGAGCAGTACTTC
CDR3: CASTPGASGTYEQYF

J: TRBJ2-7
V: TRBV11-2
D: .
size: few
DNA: TGTGCCAGCAGCTTAGTTATTTCCTACGAGCAGTACTTC
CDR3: CASSLVISYEQYF

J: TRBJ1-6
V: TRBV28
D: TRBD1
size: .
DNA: TGTGCCAGCAGCCAATACAGGGGGCATGAGAATTCACCCCTCCACTTT
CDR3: CASSQYRGHENSPLHF

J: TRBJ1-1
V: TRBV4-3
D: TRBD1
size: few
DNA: TGCGCCAGCAGCCAATCGAGAGGACAGGGGACTGAAGCTTTCTTT
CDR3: CASSQSRGQGTEAFF

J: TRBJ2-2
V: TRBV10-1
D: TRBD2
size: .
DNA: TGCGCCAGCAGTGAGTCCTCGCTAGCGGGAGGCTACACCGGGGAGCTGTTTTTT
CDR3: CASSESSLAGGYTGELFF

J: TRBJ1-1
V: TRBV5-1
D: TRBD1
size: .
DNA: TGCGCCAGCAGCACCAGGACAGGGCGCGCTGAAGCTTTCTTT
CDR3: CASSTRTGRAEAFF

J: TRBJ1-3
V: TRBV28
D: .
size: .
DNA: TGTGCCAGCAGGCGTGGTGAGGGCGACACCATATATTTT
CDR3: CASRRGEGDTIYF

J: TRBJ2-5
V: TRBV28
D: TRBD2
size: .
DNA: TGTGCCAGCAGTTTCCCCGGACTAGCGGGAGTTGTGGAGACCCAGTACTTC
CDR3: CASSFPGLAGVVETQYF

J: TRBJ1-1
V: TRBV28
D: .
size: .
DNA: TGTGCCAGCAGTTACAGGGTTAACACTGAAGCTTTCTTT
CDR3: CASSYRVNTEAFF

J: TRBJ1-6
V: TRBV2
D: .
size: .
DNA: TGTGCCAGCAGCCGGGCGGGCCCTTCCTATAATTCACCCCTCCACTTT
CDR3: CASSRAGPSYNSPLHF

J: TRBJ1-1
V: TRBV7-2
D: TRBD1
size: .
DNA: TGTGCCAGCAGCTCGGGACAGGGGCCCACCAGGAACACTGAAGCTTTCTTT
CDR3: CASSSGQGPTRNTEAFF

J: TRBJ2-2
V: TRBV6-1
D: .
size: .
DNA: TGTGCCAGCACGGCTAGCTACACCGGGGAGCTGTTTTTT
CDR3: CASTASYTGELFF

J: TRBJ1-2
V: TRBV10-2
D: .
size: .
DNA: TGCGCCAGCACAGGGGAGAATGGCTACACCTTC
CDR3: CASTGENGYTF

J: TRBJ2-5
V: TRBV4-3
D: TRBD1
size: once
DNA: TGCGCCAGCAGCCAATCCCCGACAGGGGGGGAGACCCAGTACTTC
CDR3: CASSQSPTGGETQYF

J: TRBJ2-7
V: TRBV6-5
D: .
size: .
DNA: TGTGCCAGCAGTTACTCCCGGGGGGCGGTCGACGAGCAGTACTTC
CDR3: CASSYSRGAVDEQYF

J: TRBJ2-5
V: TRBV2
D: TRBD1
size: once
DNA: TGTGCCAGCAGGGGGTGGGGACAGGTTAACTGGGGTTTCTACCAAGAGACCCAGTACTTC
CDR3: CASRGWGQVNWGFYQETQYF

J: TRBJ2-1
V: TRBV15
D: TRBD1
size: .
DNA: TGTGCCACCAGCAGGGGAGGGACAGGGGTCTACAATGAGCAGTTCTTC
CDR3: CATSRGGTGVYNEQFF

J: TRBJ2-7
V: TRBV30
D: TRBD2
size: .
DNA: TGTGCCTGGGATCAGGGCCGCGGGGGCGAGCAGTACTTC
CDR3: CAWDQGRGGEQYF

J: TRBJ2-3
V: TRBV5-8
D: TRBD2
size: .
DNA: TGTGCCAGCAGCTTGTCCCTTTCTAGCGGGGTAACAGATACGCAGTATTTT
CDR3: CASSLSLSSGVTDTQYF

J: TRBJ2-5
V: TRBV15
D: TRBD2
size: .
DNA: TGTGCCACCAGCATACTAGGGGACTATGGGGTGTGGCAAGAGACCCAGTACTTC
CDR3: CATSILGDYGVWQETQYF

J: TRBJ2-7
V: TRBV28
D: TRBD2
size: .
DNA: TGTGCCAGCAGTTCCCCGGGACTAGCGGGAAACTACGAGCAGTACTTC
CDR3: CASSSPGLAGNYEQYF

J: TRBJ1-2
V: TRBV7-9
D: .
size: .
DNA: TGTGCCACAGGGTATAGCTATGGCTACACCTTC
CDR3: CATGYSYGYTF

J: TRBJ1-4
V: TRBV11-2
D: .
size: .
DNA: TGTGCCAGCAGCATACAGACAGAAACCAATGAAAAACTGTTTTTT
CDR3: CASSIQTETNEKLFF

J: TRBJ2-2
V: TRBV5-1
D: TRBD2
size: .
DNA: TGCGCCAGCAGTCCGTTAGCGGGAGAAGGTAACACCGGGGAGCTGTTTTTT
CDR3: CASSPLAGEGNTGELFF

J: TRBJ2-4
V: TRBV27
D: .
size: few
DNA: TGTGCCAGCAGCGACAGGAAACTAGCCAAAAACATTCAGTACTTC
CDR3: CASSDRKLAKNIQYF

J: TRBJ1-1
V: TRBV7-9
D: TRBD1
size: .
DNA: TGTGCCAGCAGCCTACTAGACAGGGGGCGAACTGAAGCTTTCTTT
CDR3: CASSLLDRGRTEAFF

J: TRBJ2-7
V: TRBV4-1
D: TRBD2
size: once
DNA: TGCGCCAGCAGCCAAGAGTCGGGGGGGCTAGGCGAGCAGTACTTC
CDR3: CASSQESGGLGEQYF

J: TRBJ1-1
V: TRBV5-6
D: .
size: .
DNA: TGTGCCAGCAGCTTGCGGGTGAACACTGAAGCTTTCTTT
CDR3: CASSLRVNTEAFF

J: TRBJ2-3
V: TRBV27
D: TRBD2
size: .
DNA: TGTGCCAGCAGAAGGACTAGCGGGAGGTGGAGCACAGATACGCAGTATTTT
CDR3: CASRRTSGRWSTDTQYF

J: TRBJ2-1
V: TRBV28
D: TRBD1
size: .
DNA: TGTGCCAGTCCGCGGGACAGGGGAGTCTCCAGCTCCTACAATGAGCAGTTCTTC
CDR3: CASPRDRGVSSSYNEQFF

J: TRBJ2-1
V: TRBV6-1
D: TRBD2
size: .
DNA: TGTGCCAGCAGCCAGCTAGCGGGAGGTGGGAATGAGCAGTTCTTC
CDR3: CASSQLAGGGNEQFF

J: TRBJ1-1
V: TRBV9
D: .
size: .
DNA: TGTGCCAGCAGCGCGACCAGGGAGGACACTGAAGCTTTCTTT
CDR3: CASSATREDTEAFF

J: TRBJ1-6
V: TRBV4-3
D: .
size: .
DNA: TGCGCCAGCAGTGTGTATTGGCTGGGGGGTTCACCCCTCCACTTC
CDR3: CASSVYWLGGSPLHF

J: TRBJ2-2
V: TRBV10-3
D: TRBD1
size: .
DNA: TGTGCCATCAGTGAGCCGACAGGGGGGGCCGGGGAGCTGTTTTTT
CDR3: CAISEPTGGAGELFF

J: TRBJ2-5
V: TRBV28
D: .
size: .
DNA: TGTGCCAGCGGGGAGGACCGACGGAGGGAGACCCAGTACTTC
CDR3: CASGEDRRRETQYF

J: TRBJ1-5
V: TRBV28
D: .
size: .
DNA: TGTGCCAGCAGTACCTATTATAGCAATCAGCCCCAGCATTTT
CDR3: CASSTYYSNQPQHF

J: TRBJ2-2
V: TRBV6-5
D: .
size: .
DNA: TGTGCCAGCAGTAGGAGATTAGCGGACACCGGGGAGCTGTTTTTT
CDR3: CASSRRLADTGELFF

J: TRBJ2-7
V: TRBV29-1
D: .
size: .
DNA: TGCAGCGTTGAAGAGTACGGCTCCTACGAGCAGTACTTC
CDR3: CSVEEYGSYEQYF

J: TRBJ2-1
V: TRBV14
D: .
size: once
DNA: TGTGCCAGCAGCCATCATCTAGCCTACAATGAGCAGTTCTTC
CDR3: CASSHHLAYNEQFF

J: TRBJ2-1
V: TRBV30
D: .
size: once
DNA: TGTGCCTGGAGCGAAATCCCCGGCCCAGGGGGGAAGTCCTACAATGAGCAGTTCTTC
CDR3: CAWSEIPGPGGKSYNEQFF

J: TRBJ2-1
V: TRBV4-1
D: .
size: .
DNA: TGCGCCAGCAGCCAACAACAGGGATTGAACCGCTACAATGAGCAGTTCTTC
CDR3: CASSQQQGLNRYNEQFF

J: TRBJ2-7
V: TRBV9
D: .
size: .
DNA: TGTGCCAGCAGCGTTTCGGCGGGTCTCGACCATCAGAACTTC
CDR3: CASSVSAGLDHQNF

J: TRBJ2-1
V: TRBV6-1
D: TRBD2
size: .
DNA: TGTGCCAGCAGTGAGCCCATGACTAGCGGGGGGACCCTCTACAATGAGCAGTTCTTC
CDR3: CASSEPMTSGGTLYNEQFF

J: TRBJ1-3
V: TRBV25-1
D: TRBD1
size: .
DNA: TGTGCCAGCAGTGACGGACAGGACAACGGAAACACCATATATTTT
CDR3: CASSDGQDNGNTIYF

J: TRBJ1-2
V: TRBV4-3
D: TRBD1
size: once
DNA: TGCGCCAGCAGCCAAGATGGGGACAGGGGGCCTACCTATGGCTACACCTTC
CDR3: CASSQDGDRGPTYGYTF

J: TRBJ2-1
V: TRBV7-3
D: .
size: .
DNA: TGTGCCAGCAGCGACACAGGGACGCATGAGCAGTTCTTC
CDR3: CASSDTGTHEQFF

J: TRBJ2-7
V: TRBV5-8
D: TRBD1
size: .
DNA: TGTGCCACCCCCCGGAGACAGGGATACTACGAGCAGTACTTC
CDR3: CATPRRQGYYEQYF

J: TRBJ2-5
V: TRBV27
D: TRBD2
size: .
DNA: TGTGCCAGCAGTATTGGACTAGCGGGAGCGGAGACCCAGTACTTC
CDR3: CASSIGLAGAETQYF

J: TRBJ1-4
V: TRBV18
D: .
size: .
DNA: TGTGCCAGCCAACCGGAGGGCGCGGCGACTGAACAAAAACTGTTTTTT
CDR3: CASQPEGAATEQKLFF

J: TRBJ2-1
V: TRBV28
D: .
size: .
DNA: TGTGCCAGCAGTTTATGCGTTCACAATGAGCAGTTCTTC
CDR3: CASSLCVHNEQFF